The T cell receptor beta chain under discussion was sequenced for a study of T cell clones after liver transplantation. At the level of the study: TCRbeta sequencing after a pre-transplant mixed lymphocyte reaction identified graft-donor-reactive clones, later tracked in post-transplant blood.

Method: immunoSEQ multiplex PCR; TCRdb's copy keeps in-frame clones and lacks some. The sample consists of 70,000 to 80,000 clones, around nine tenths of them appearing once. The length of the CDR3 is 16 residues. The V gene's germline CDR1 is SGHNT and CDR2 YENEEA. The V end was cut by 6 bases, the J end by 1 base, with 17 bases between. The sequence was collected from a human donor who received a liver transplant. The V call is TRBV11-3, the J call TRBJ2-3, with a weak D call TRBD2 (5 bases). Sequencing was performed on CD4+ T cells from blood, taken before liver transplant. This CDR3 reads CASSLDSFEGTDTQYF. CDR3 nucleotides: TGTGCCAGCAGTTTGGACTCTTTCGAGGGCACAGATACGCAGTATTTT.